The present T cell receptor beta chain was sequenced within a study of cytomegalovirus exposure and HLA in healthy donors. The CDR3 length is 12 residues. The J segment lost 7 bases and the V segment lost 8 bases, leaving 7 bases of the junction unmatched. From germline, CDR1 is MNHEY and CDR2 SMNVEV (reference sequence). The PCR ran on 60 Vbeta and 13 Jbeta primers. Generated by immunoSEQ multiplex PCR, the TCRdb table keeps only in-frame clones and is missing some. Among some 120,000 clones listed, about 80% were seen once. Of note for this clone: Its antigen remains unidentified.

General study results and limits: TCR beta sequences reportedly predicted the HLA-A and HLA-B alleles of most subjects accurately.

What was sequenced was PBMCs. The TCR sequence derives from a young woman in good health and CMV-seronegative. The gene calls are TRBV27 and TRBJ2-5; 7 bases are a match to TRBD2. CDR3 sequence reads: CASLGLEGTQYF. CDR3 nucleotide sequence: TGTGCCAGCTTAGGACTAGAGGGGACCCAGTACTTC.